The 18 T cell receptor beta chains listed next were all sequenced from one sample in a study of T cell changes during pregnancy in multiple sclerosis. The protocol was immunoSEQ multiplex PCR, while the TCRdb copy is restricted to in-frame clones and leaves out a portion. This sample has around 70,000 clones, with around 90% found just once. This material consisted of peripheral blood, taken in the first trimester of pregnancy. Receptor source: a female donor in good health, enrolled as a control in a pregnancy study.

This chain uses TRBV6-1 with TRBJ1-4; D uncertain. The CDR3 loop spans 12 amino acids. Trimming removed 6 bases at V and 3 bases at J, with 5 bases between. Germline CDR1 is MNHNS and CDR2 is SASEGT. In nucleotides, the CDR3 is TGTGCCAGCAGGCCGGCTAATGAAAAACTGTTTTTT. Protein product: CASRPANEKLFF.

This clone was recorded at least ten times. V is TRBV4-1 and J is TRBJ1-3; D ambiguous. Trimming stripped 5 bases from V and 0 bases from J, with 8 bases between. This CDR3 contains 14 residues. From germline, CDR1 is MGHRA and CDR2 YSYEKL. The CDR3 nucleotides read TGCGCCAGCAGCGAGGCCGTCTCTGGAAACACCATATATTTT. This codes for CASSEAVSGNTIYF.

The chain joins TRBV7-9 to TRBJ2-7, with TRBD2 identical over 12 bases. The CDR3 totals 15 residues. With 2 bases clipped from V and 2 bases from J, the junction kept 1 base outside the gene matches. Germline CDR1 and CDR2: SEHNR and FQNEAQ (reference sequence). CDR3 residues: CASSLTSGGTYEQYF. The DNA for the CDR3 is TGTGCCAGCAGCTTAACTAGCGGGGGGACCTACGAGCAGTACTTC. The variable domain in full, completed from reference TRBV7-9 and TRBJ2-7, reads DTGVSQNPRHKITKRGQNVTFRCDPISEHNRLYWYRQTLGQGPEFLTYFQNEAQLEKSRLLSDRFSAERPKGSFSTLEIQRTEQGDSAMYLCASSLTSGGTYEQYFGPGTRLTVT.

The CDR3 region has the DNA TGTGCCAGCAGTTTAGCGCGTCCTGAAGCTTTCTTT. Translation gives CASSLARPEAFF. The chain recombines TRBV28 with TRBJ1-1; D gene unclear. V lost 2 bases to trimming and J lost 6 bases, with 7 bases between them. From germline, CDR1 is MDHEN and CDR2 SYDVKM. The CDR3 extends over 12 amino acids. The whole variable domain, remainder taken from reference TRBV28 and TRBJ1-1, is DVKVTQSSRYLVKRTGEKVFLECVQDMDHENMFWYRQDPGLGLRLIYFSYDVKMKEKGDIPEGYSVSREKKERFSLILESASTNQTSMYLCASSLARPEAFFGQGTRLTVV.

This chain uses TRBV5-1 with TRBJ2-2, with TRBD1 matching over 8 bases. Germline CDR1 reads SGHRS; CDR2 reads YFSETQ. There are 20 residues in the CDR3. V trimming: 4 bases; J trimming: 4 bases; junction bases outside the gene matches: 21. The CDR3 sequence: CASSPFEAGGGGLSTGELFF. The CDR3 DNA sequence: TGCGCCAGCAGCCCCTTCGAGGCAGGGGGCGGCGGTTTGAGCACCGGGGAGCTGTTTTTT.

The CDR3 DNA reads TGTGCCAGCAGCCCGGGGACAGAGCGTGTTAATGAGCAGTTCTTC. It encodes CASSPGTERVNEQFF. The gene calls are TRBV7-2 and TRBJ2-1; 7 bases fit TRBD1. This CDR3 contains 15 residues. From germline, CDR1 is SGHTA and CDR2 FQGNSA. After removal of 5 bases from V and 7 bases from J, the junction contained 11 bases not matched to a gene.

The J gene is TRBJ2-5, the V gene TRBV10-3, with D perhaps TRBD2 (5 bases). The germline V gene encodes CDR1 ENHRY and CDR2 SYGVKD. Trimming shortened V by 1 base and J by 7 bases, and 13 bases separated the two germline ends. The CDR3 has 14 residues. This CDR3 reads CAISELSGGRTQYF. In DNA, the CDR3 is TGTGCCATCAGTGAGTTAAGCGGTGGAAGGACCCAGTACTTC.

V usage is TRBV19 and J usage is TRBJ2-1, with a weak D call TRBD2 (6 bases). Trimming shortened V by 5 bases and J by 8 bases, and 7 bases separated the two germline ends. CDR1 is LNHDA, CDR2 SQIVND, per germline (reference sequence). The CDR3 spans 11 residues. CDR3 DNA: TGTGCCAGTAGTCGGAGGGATGAGCAGTTCTTC. Translation: CASSRRDEQFF.

The chain recombines TRBV9 with TRBJ1-2; tentatively, D is TRBD1 (5 bases). The germline V gene has CDR1 SGDLS and CDR2 YYNGEE. Trimming cost V 3 bases and J 6 bases, with 15 bases left between them. The CDR3 has 14 amino acids. CDR3 nucleotide sequence: TGTGCCAGCAGCGCCCAGCCAGGGAATCATGGCTACACCTTC. This sequence encodes CASSAQPGNHGYTF.

J is TRBJ2-7 and V is TRBV7-2; TRBD1 matches at 7 bases. The ends lost 5 bases at V and 9 bases at J; junction bases unmatched: 4. The CDR3 consists of 11 residues. Germline V CDR1 and CDR2: SGHTA, FQGNSA. CDR3 sequence (DNA): TGTGCCAGCAGCACAGGGGTCGGGCAGTACTTC. Protein sequence: CASSTGVGQYF.

The V and J genes are TRBV13 and TRBJ2-1; D may be TRBD2 (7 bases). The CDR3 is made up of 17 amino acids. The V end lost 4 bases, the J end lost 4 bases, and 20 bases lay between the germline ends. Looked up from germline, CDR1 is PRHDT and CDR2 is FYEKMQ (reference sequence). CDR3 amino acids: CASSYGGLGVGYNEQFF. The CDR3 DNA reads TGTGCCAGCAGCTACGGGGGGCTTGGGGTGGGGTACAATGAGCAGTTCTTC.

The chain is built from TRBV18 and TRBJ1-1, with D perhaps TRBD1 (5 bases). Germline lookup yields CDR1 KGHSH and CDR2 LQKENI. The V and J ends lost 3 bases and 8 bases respectively, with 13 bases between them. The CDR3 is made up of 13 amino acids. CDR3 nucleotide sequence: TGTGCCAGCTCACCGCTGACAGTAGAGGAAGCTTTCTTT. Its protein is CASSPLTVEEAFF.

This chain's CDR3 is CASSLWAQTSGSPETQYF. CDR3 in DNA: TGTGCCAGCAGCTTATGGGCCCAGACTAGCGGGAGTCCGGAGACCCAGTACTTC. This chain links TRBV7-6 with TRBJ2-5; 12 bases line up with TRBD2. This CDR3 spans 18 amino acids. The J segment lost 5 bases and the V segment lost 2 bases, leaving 12 bases of the junction unmatched. Germline CDR1 and CDR2: SGHVS and FNYEAQ.

V is TRBV2 and J is TRBJ2-5; maybe TRBD2 (6 bases). This CDR3 is built from 14 residues. Trimming pared 4 bases from V and 4 bases from J, leaving 13 bases between. In germline, CDR1 is SNHLY, CDR2 FYNNEI. The CDR3 nucleotides are TGTGCCAGCAGTGTAAGACTCGGGGGAGAGACCCAGTACTTC. Its translation: CASSVRLGGETQYF.

The chain has TRBV4-2 and TRBJ2-2; 10 bases map to TRBD2. The CDR3 has 15 residues. Germline CDR1 is LGHNA and CDR2 is YNFKEQ. The V gene end was trimmed by 0 bases and the J gene end by 6 bases; junction bases not matched to a gene: 1. The CDR3 nucleotides are TGTGCCAGCAGCCAAGATCTAGCGGGAGCCGGGGAGCTGTTTTTT. Amino acid sequence: CASSQDLAGAGELFF.

DNA of the CDR3: TGTGCCAGCAGCTTGACTAGCGGGAGTTCTCCCGTTACGCAGTATTTT. This encodes CASSLTSGSSPVTQYF. The chain combines TRBV5-4 with TRBJ2-3; 11 bases agree with TRBD2. Germline V CDR1 and CDR2: SGHNT, YYREEE (reference sequence). J gave up 8 bases and V 1 base, and 9 bases lay outside the gene matches. CDR3 length: 16 residues.

This clone was seen just once. The genes are TRBV18 and TRBJ2-3; 7 bases are shared with TRBD2. V shed 3 bases and J 6 bases; nucleotides not matched to a gene: 12. Germline V gene lookup returns CDR1 KGHSH and CDR2 LQKENI. CDR3 length: 16 residues. The CDR3 here is CASSPNIMDGGDTQYF. CDR3 DNA sequence: TGTGCCAGCTCACCGAACATCATGGACGGGGGGGATACGCAGTATTTT.

This clone was detected once. V usage is TRBV6-6 and J usage is TRBJ2-7, with D possibly TRBD1 on 6 matching bases. V was trimmed by 0 bases and J by 7 bases, leaving 16 bases between them. CDR1 is MNHNY, CDR2 SVGAGI, per germline (reference sequence). The CDR3 covers 15 residues. As DNA, the CDR3 is TGTGCCAGCAGTTACTCATCAGGGGTATCGAGTGAGCAGTACTTC. Translated: CASSYSSGVSSEQYF.